These T cell receptor beta chains were read from a single sample in a study of OX40 agonist ivuxolimab in advanced cancers. The assay was immunoSEQ multiplex PCR, and TCRdb's table has in-frame clones only and misses some. The data contain nearly 80,000 clones, approximately 85% of them singletons. Sequences were derived from CD4+ or CD8+ T cells sorted from blood, sampled in a trial of the OX40 agonist ivuxolimab. The receptors come from an adult with an advanced solid tumor such as melanoma, head and neck, liver or kidney cancer. Each CDR3 is given with its conserved first and last residue. A D gene is named only where the DNA matches it firmly. Rows give clone size only sometimes, using once, few, many, or a class for an expanded clone.

size: NA; D: NA; V: TRBV15; J: TRBJ2-7; DNA: TGTGCCACCAGCAGAGATTTGTCTAGGGAGGAGCAGTACTTC; CDR3: CATSRDLSREEQYF
size: NA; D: TRBD1; V: TRBV7-2; J: TRBJ1-3; DNA: TGTGCCAGCAGCGAGGGGGCGGGCGGAAACACCATATATTTT; CDR3: CASSEGAGGNTIYF
size: NA; D: NA; V: TRBV10-2; J: TRBJ2-2; DNA: TGCGCCAGCACGGGGGCTGCAAGGGCTACCGGGGAGCTGTTTTTT; CDR3: CASTGAARATGELFF
size: NA; D: NA; V: TRBV11-3; J: TRBJ2-1; DNA: TGTGCCAGCAGCTCGTCCTACCACAACAATGAGCAGTTCTTC; CDR3: CASSSSYHNNEQFF
size: NA; D: TRBD1; V: TRBV4-3; J: TRBJ2-6; DNA: TGCGCCAGCAGCCATGGCCCCCACCGGACAGGTGGAAGCTCTGGGGCCAACGTCCTGACTTTC; CDR3: CASSHGPHRTGGSSGANVLTF
size: NA; D: TRBD1; V: TRBV5-1; J: TRBJ1-5; DNA: TGCGCCAGCAGCGCAGGAGACAGGGTGAATCAGCCCCAGCATTTT; CDR3: CASSAGDRVNQPQHF
size: NA; D: NA; V: TRBV2; J: TRBJ2-3; DNA: TGTGCCAGCAGACTGGATACGCAGTATTTT; CDR3: CASRLDTQYF
size: NA; D: NA; V: TRBV28; J: TRBJ2-3; DNA: TGTGCCAGCACCTCGGGTTTTAGCACAGATACGCAGTATTTT; CDR3: CASTSGFSTDTQYF
size: NA; D: NA; V: TRBV15; J: TRBJ2-1; DNA: TGTGCCACCCGAGGGCGGTGGAATGAGCAGTTCTTC; CDR3: CATRGRWNEQFF
size: NA; D: NA; V: TRBV27; J: TRBJ1-2; DNA: TGTGCCAGCAGTTTCTCAAACCTCCGAACAGGGAACTATGGCTACACCTTC; CDR3: CASSFSNLRTGNYGYTF
size: once; D: NA; V: TRBV7-2; J: TRBJ1-1; DNA: TGTGCCAGCAGTCTCCAGGGGACGCCTGGCACTGAAGCTTTCTTT; CDR3: CASSLQGTPGTEAFF
size: once; D: NA; V: TRBV6-5; J: TRBJ1-1; DNA: TGTGCCAGCAGTTCCTACACGATGGGAGGGAGTGCTGAAGCTTTCTTT; CDR3: CASSSYTMGGSAEAFF
size: NA; D: NA; V: TRBV28; J: TRBJ1-1; DNA: TGTGCCAGCAGGGACTCTAGCACTGAAGCTTTCTTT; CDR3: CASRDSSTEAFF
size: NA; D: TRBD2; V: TRBV5-1; J: TRBJ2-7; DNA: TGCGCCAGCAGCTTGACTAGCGGAGTCTACGAGCAGTACTTC; CDR3: CASSLTSGVYEQYF
size: NA; D: NA; V: TRBV18; J: TRBJ2-5; DNA: TGTGCCAGCTCACGCCCGGGACACAAAGAGACCCAGTACTTC; CDR3: CASSRPGHKETQYF
size: NA; D: NA; V: TRBV14; J: TRBJ2-3; DNA: TGTGCCAGCAGCCAAGTTGGTCCGGCAGGGCAGTATTTT; CDR3: CASSQVGPAGQYF
size: NA; D: NA; V: TRBV19; J: TRBJ1-4; DNA: TGTGCCAGTAGTATAGGACGGTCTAATGAAAAACTGTTTTTT; CDR3: CASSIGRSNEKLFF
size: NA; D: NA; V: TRBV6-5; J: TRBJ1-1; DNA: TGTGCCAGCAGCCCAAGGCCTTACAGGGTAGAAGAAGCTTTCTTT; CDR3: CASSPRPYRVEEAFF
size: NA; D: NA; V: TRBV28; J: TRBJ1-5; DNA: TGTGCCAGCAGTTTATTCCCCAACCTTAGGAGCAATCAGCCCCAGCATTTT; CDR3: CASSLFPNLRSNQPQHF
size: NA; D: TRBD2; V: TRBV9; J: TRBJ2-1; DNA: TGTGCCAGCAGCGAAACACTAGCGGGTACGAGCTCCTACAATGAGCAGTTCTTC; CDR3: CASSETLAGTSSYNEQFF
size: NA; D: NA; V: TRBV9; J: TRBJ1-6; DNA: TGTGCCAGCAGCGTAGGGGATGTGGTCAATTCACCCCTCCACTTT; CDR3: CASSVGDVVNSPLHF
size: NA; D: NA; V: TRBV30; J: TRBJ2-7; DNA: TGTGCCTGGGCCTCCGGGATGCACTACGAGCAGTACTTC; CDR3: CAWASGMHYEQYF
size: NA; D: NA; V: TRBV27; J: TRBJ2-1; DNA: TGTGCCAGCAGTCCCTACCGACAGTACAATGAGCAGTTCTTC; CDR3: CASSPYRQYNEQFF
size: medium-sized; D: TRBD2; V: TRBV28; J: TRBJ2-7; DNA: TGTGCCAGCAGTCACCAAGGGTGGCTAGCGGGCTCCTACGAGCAGTACTTC; CDR3: CASSHQGWLAGSYEQYF
size: NA; D: TRBD1; V: TRBV30; J: TRBJ1-1; DNA: TGTGCCTGGAGCGCAACGACGACAGGGCGAGTCACTGAAGCTTTCTTT; CDR3: CAWSATTTGRVTEAFF
size: NA; D: NA; V: TRBV4-1; J: TRBJ2-3; DNA: TGCGCCAGCAGCCAAGATCGCGGGGATACGCAGTATTTT; CDR3: CASSQDRGDTQYF
size: NA; D: NA; V: TRBV5-3; J: TRBJ1-2; DNA: TGTGCCAGCAGCCAAGAACTAAGGGCCGGGCATGGCTACACCTTC; CDR3: CASSQELRAGHGYTF
size: NA; D: TRBD1; V: TRBV6-6; J: TRBJ2-5; DNA: TGTGCCAGCAGCGACAGGGGGCCGGATGAGACCCAGTACTTC; CDR3: CASSDRGPDETQYF
size: few; D: TRBD1; V: TRBV7-9; J: TRBJ1-1; DNA: TGTGCCAGCAGCGCCGGGACAGAGAACACTGAAGCTTTCTTT; CDR3: CASSAGTENTEAFF
size: NA; D: NA; V: TRBV9; J: TRBJ2-3; DNA: TGTGCCAGCAGCGTCCAGGGTGGCGATACGCAGTATTTT; CDR3: CASSVQGGDTQYF
size: few; D: NA; V: TRBV7-9; J: TRBJ2-7; DNA: TGTGCCAGCAGCCCCCGTCGCTTTAGCACGAGGGACGAGCAGTACTTC; CDR3: CASSPRRFSTRDEQYF
size: NA; D: NA; V: TRBV19; J: TRBJ1-5; DNA: TGTGCCAGTAGTATAGATCGACAGTTCGAGCAGCCCCAGCATTTT; CDR3: CASSIDRQFEQPQHF
size: NA; D: NA; V: TRBV6-6; J: TRBJ2-7; DNA: TGTGCCACTACGACAGCCTACGAGCAGTACTTC; CDR3: CATTTAYEQYF
size: NA; D: TRBD1; V: TRBV5-8; J: TRBJ2-2; DNA: TGTGCCAGCAGCCCCGGGACAGTGAACACCGGGGAGCTGTTTTTT; CDR3: CASSPGTVNTGELFF
size: NA; D: TRBD1; V: TRBV27; J: TRBJ1-1; DNA: TGTGCCAGCACTACCTTACAGGGGCGGACTGAAGCTTTCTTT; CDR3: CASTTLQGRTEAFF
size: NA; D: NA; V: TRBV6-1; J: TRBJ1-1; DNA: TGTGCCAGCAGGGGGACCTATATGAACACTGAAGCTTTCTTT; CDR3: CASRGTYMNTEAFF
size: NA; D: NA; V: TRBV6-5; J: TRBJ2-7; DNA: TGTGCCAGCAGTTACGGAGATAGCTCCTACGAGCAGTACTTC; CDR3: CASSYGDSSYEQYF
size: few; D: NA; V: TRBV5-4; J: TRBJ1-3; DNA: TGTGCCAGCAGTCATAAAGGGGCTGGAAACACCATATATTTT; CDR3: CASSHKGAGNTIYF
size: NA; D: NA; V: TRBV7-8; J: TRBJ2-3; DNA: TGTGCCAGCAGCCCAATTTCGACAGATACGCAGTATTTT; CDR3: CASSPISTDTQYF
size: few; D: NA; V: TRBV19; J: TRBJ1-1; DNA: TGTGCCAGTAGTGTCAGGGAACTGAACACTGAAGCTTTCTTT; CDR3: CASSVRELNTEAFF
size: NA; D: NA; V: TRBV7-2; J: TRBJ2-3; DNA: TGTGCCAGCAGCTTACTCTCCGGCACAGATACGCAGTATTTT; CDR3: CASSLLSGTDTQYF
size: NA; D: NA; V: TRBV27; J: TRBJ2-5; DNA: TGTGCCAGCAGATCGGGCGAGACCCAGTACTTC; CDR3: CASRSGETQYF
size: NA; D: TRBD1; V: TRBV7-6; J: TRBJ1-5; DNA: TGTGCCAGCAGCTTAGGGACAGGGGATCAGCCCCAGCATTTT; CDR3: CASSLGTGDQPQHF
size: NA; D: NA; V: TRBV7-9; J: TRBJ2-7; DNA: TGTGCCAGCAGCTTCGTCGGGAATATGGACGAGCAGTACTTC; CDR3: CASSFVGNMDEQYF
size: NA; D: TRBD2; V: TRBV29-1; J: TRBJ2-7; DNA: TGCAGCGTCCTCACGGGACTAGCGCTCTACGAGCAGTACTTC; CDR3: CSVLTGLALYEQYF
size: NA; D: NA; V: TRBV19; J: TRBJ2-1; DNA: TGTGCCAGTAGTCCCCTCGGACTCCTAGCGCAGCGAAACAATGAGCAGTTCTTC; CDR3: CASSPLGLLAQRNNEQFF
size: NA; D: NA; V: TRBV4-1; J: TRBJ1-5; DNA: TGCGCCAGCAGCCAAGGGGGAGAAGAAAGACAGCCCCAGCATTTT; CDR3: CASSQGGEERQPQHF
size: NA; D: TRBD2; V: TRBV9; J: TRBJ2-3; DNA: TGTGCCAGCAGCCCTCCGGGGGGAGCTGGGGCAGATACGCAGTATTTT; CDR3: CASSPPGGAGADTQYF
size: NA; D: NA; V: TRBV27; J: TRBJ2-7; DNA: TGTGCCAGCAGTCGGGACGGGAGCTCCTACGAGCAGTACTTC; CDR3: CASSRDGSSYEQYF
size: NA; D: NA; V: TRBV9; J: TRBJ1-2; DNA: TGTGCCAGCAGCGACTCCCGGGCTCCCGAGGAGGCCGGCTACACCTTC; CDR3: CASSDSRAPEEAGYTF
size: NA; D: TRBD2; V: TRBV4-1; J: TRBJ2-5; DNA: TGCGCCAGCAGCCAAGAGAAGTCTAGCGGGATCGGGGACCAGTACTTC; CDR3: CASSQEKSSGIGDQYF
size: few; D: TRBD2; V: TRBV11-2; J: TRBJ2-7; DNA: TGTGCCAGCGAGCAGCGGGAAAACTTCGAGCAGTACTTC; CDR3: CASEQRENFEQYF
size: once; D: TRBD1; V: TRBV19; J: TRBJ2-7; DNA: TGTGCCAGTAGTATAAGGGGACAGGAGATCTACGAGCAGTACTTC; CDR3: CASSIRGQEIYEQYF
size: NA; D: NA; V: TRBV9; J: TRBJ2-2; DNA: TGTGCCAGCAGCGTATCTGGGGGGCGGAGGGTTTTCACCGGGGAGCTGTTTTTT; CDR3: CASSVSGGRRVFTGELFF